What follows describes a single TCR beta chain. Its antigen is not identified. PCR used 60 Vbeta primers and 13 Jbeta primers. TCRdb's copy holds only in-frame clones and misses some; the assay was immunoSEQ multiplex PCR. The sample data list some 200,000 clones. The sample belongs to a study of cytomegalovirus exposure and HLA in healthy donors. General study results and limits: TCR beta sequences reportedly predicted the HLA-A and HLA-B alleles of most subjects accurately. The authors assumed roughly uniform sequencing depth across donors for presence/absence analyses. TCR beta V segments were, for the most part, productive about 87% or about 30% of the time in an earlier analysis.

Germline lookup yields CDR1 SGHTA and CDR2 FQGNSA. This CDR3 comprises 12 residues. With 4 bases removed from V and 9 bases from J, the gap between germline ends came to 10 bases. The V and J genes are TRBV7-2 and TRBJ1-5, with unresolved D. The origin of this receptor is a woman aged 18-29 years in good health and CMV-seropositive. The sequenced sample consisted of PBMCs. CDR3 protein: CASSSRGVPQHF. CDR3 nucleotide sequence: TGTGCCAGCAGCTCCCGAGGAGTGCCCCAGCATTTT.